A selection of T cell receptor beta chains follows, all from one sample in a study of early stage breast cancer tumors. TCRdb keeps only in-frame clones here, not all; method: immunoSEQ multiplex PCR. The sample carries roughly 49,000 clones, about three quarters recorded once. Sequenced: blood. The receptors stem from a person aged 40-50 years with breast cancer. Each CDR3 is given with its conserved first and last residue. Each record gives: clone size, D gene, J gene, V gene, CDR3 DNA, CDR3 protein. D genes are given only for firm matches. For some rows the clone size is stated as once, few or many, or as a class when expanded; others skip it.

clone_size: -
d_call: -
j_call: TRBJ2-1
v_call: TRBV19
cdr3_nt: TGTGCCAGTAGTATCACCAGTGCCAACAATGAGCAGTTCTTC
cdr3_aa: CASSITSANNEQFF

clone_size: few
d_call: TRBD2
j_call: TRBJ2-5
v_call: TRBV7-9
cdr3_nt: TGTGCCAGCAGCCCCCCGACTAGCGGATCTGCCCGAGAGACCCAGTACTTC
cdr3_aa: CASSPPTSGSARETQYF

clone_size: -
d_call: -
j_call: TRBJ2-2
v_call: TRBV11-2
cdr3_nt: TGTGCCAGCAGCTTAGAGGGCTCGGGCGGAGATAACACCGGGGAGCTGTTTTTT
cdr3_aa: CASSLEGSGGDNTGELFF

clone_size: few
d_call: -
j_call: TRBJ1-2
v_call: TRBV11-2
cdr3_nt: TGTGCCAGCAGCTCCTACAGGGAACTGGGCTATGGCTACACCTTC
cdr3_aa: CASSSYRELGYGYTF

clone_size: -
d_call: -
j_call: TRBJ1-1
v_call: TRBV5-1
cdr3_nt: TGCGCCAGCAGCCCCGGACCCTTAAGCACTGAAGCTTTCTTT
cdr3_aa: CASSPGPLSTEAFF

clone_size: -
d_call: TRBD2
j_call: TRBJ2-1
v_call: TRBV19
cdr3_nt: TGTGCCAGTAGTCGCACTAGCGGATCCTACAATGAGCAGTTCTTC
cdr3_aa: CASSRTSGSYNEQFF

clone_size: -
d_call: TRBD2
j_call: TRBJ2-1
v_call: TRBV2
cdr3_nt: TGTGCCAGCAGTCAGACTAGCGGGAGCGATGAGCAGTTCTTC
cdr3_aa: CASSQTSGSDEQFF

clone_size: few
d_call: -
j_call: TRBJ2-7
v_call: TRBV7-9
cdr3_nt: TGTGCCAGCAGCTTAGCCAGGGACCAGCAGTACTTC
cdr3_aa: CASSLARDQQYF

clone_size: -
d_call: TRBD2
j_call: TRBJ2-1
v_call: TRBV11-3
cdr3_nt: TGTGCCAGCAGCCCCCAGGCGGGGGTCTTATCTAATGAGCAGTTCTTC
cdr3_aa: CASSPQAGVLSNEQFF

clone_size: few
d_call: -
j_call: TRBJ2-4
v_call: TRBV11-2
cdr3_nt: TGTGCCAGCAGTCCTCAAAACATTCAGTACTTC
cdr3_aa: CASSPQNIQYF

clone_size: -
d_call: -
j_call: TRBJ1-1
v_call: TRBV12-5
cdr3_nt: TGTGCTAGTGGTTTCTCCCCTACCGGGTCCTTCGCGGGGGAAGCTTTCTTT
cdr3_aa: CASGFSPTGSFAGEAFF

clone_size: -
d_call: -
j_call: TRBJ2-1
v_call: TRBV7-9
cdr3_nt: TGTGCCAGCAGCCCACTCCGGGAGAGTTTCTACAATGAGCAGTTCTTC
cdr3_aa: CASSPLRESFYNEQFF

clone_size: -
d_call: -
j_call: TRBJ2-7
v_call: TRBV9
cdr3_nt: TGTGCCAGCAGCCCCGGGACTCTAATTGCTTACGAGCAGTACTTC
cdr3_aa: CASSPGTLIAYEQYF

clone_size: few
d_call: TRBD2
j_call: TRBJ2-7
v_call: TRBV11-2
cdr3_nt: TGTGCCAGCAGTCGCCGACTAGCGGGAGGCGAGCAGTACTTC
cdr3_aa: CASSRRLAGGEQYF

clone_size: -
d_call: -
j_call: TRBJ1-2
v_call: TRBV30
cdr3_nt: TGTGCCTGGCGCCCGCCGGGGTCAAGGGGCTACACCTTC
cdr3_aa: CAWRPPGSRGYTF

clone_size: -
d_call: -
j_call: TRBJ1-1
v_call: TRBV30
cdr3_nt: TGTGCCTGGAGTGTAGGAGGGCCTGAAGCTTTCTTT
cdr3_aa: CAWSVGGPEAFF

clone_size: -
d_call: TRBD2
j_call: TRBJ2-1
v_call: TRBV6-4
cdr3_nt: TGTGCCAGCAGTGAGGGACTAGCGGGAGAAAGTGAGCAGTTCTTC
cdr3_aa: CASSEGLAGESEQFF